This TCR beta chain was documented in a study of shared clonotypes between healthy human individuals. Whole-study findings and limits: Depth of sequencing was expected to influence donor clonotype sharing.

Measured with immunoSEQ multiplex PCR; TCRdb has only the in-frame clones, and not every one. The sample has over 2 million clones, roughly 94% seen once. For this clone: What it binds is unknown.

The sequence derives from a man between 18 and 35 years old in good health. The sequencing input was naive CD4+ T cells sorted from blood. Subset indicated: CD45RA+ positively selected.

CDR3 in amino acids: CASSLHDYEQYF. The CDR3 DNA is TGTGCCAGCAGCTTACATGATTACGAGCAGTACTTC. The chain employs TRBV7-9 and TRBJ2-7; D ambiguous. The CDR3 is 12 amino acids. Germline CDR1 is SEHNR and CDR2 is FQNEAQ (reference sequence). Trimming removed 2 bases from V and 4 bases from J, with 6 bases in between.